The 16 T cell receptor beta chains below were found in one sample sequenced in a study of blood T cell repertoires in COVID-19. TCRdb's copy holds only in-frame clones and misses some; the assay was immunoSEQ multiplex PCR. The data hold tens of thousands of clones, with roughly 85% observed a single time. Sequencing was done on a sample of peripheral blood. All receptors come from a human donor in a cohort sampled during active COVID-19.

V gene TRBV18 combines with J gene TRBJ2-3; 14 bases fit TRBD2. After removal of 4 bases from V and 6 bases from J, the junction contained 21 bases not matched to a gene. Germline-derived CDR1 and CDR2 are KGHSH and LQKENI. The CDR3 is made up of 21 amino acids. The CDR3 DNA reads as TGTGCCAGCTCACAAGTGGCCGGGACTAGCGGGAGTAGCGGCTTTGTTGATACGCAGTATTTT. Amino acid sequence: CASSQVAGTSGSSGFVDTQYF. Full variable domain (rest looked up from reference TRBV18 and TRBJ2-3): NAGVMQNPRHLVRRRGQEARLRCSPMKGHSHVYWYRQLPEEGLKFMVYLQKENIIDESGMPKERFSAEFPKEGPSILRIQQVVRGDSAAYFCASSQVAGTSGSSGFVDTQYFGPGTRLTVL.

The chain uses TRBV7-3 and TRBJ1-3; D remains unclear. CDR1 and CDR2 from the germline V gene are SGHTA and FQGTGA. The V gene lost 6 bases and the J gene lost 4 bases, with 10 bases spanning the gap. The CDR3 is 13 amino acids. CDR3 in DNA: TGTGCCAGCAGTCTCGGTGAGGGAAACACCATATATTTT. Translation: CASSLGEGNTIYF.

The chain links TRBV2 to TRBJ1-1; a weak D match, TRBD1 (6 bases). CDR1 is SNHLY and CDR2 is FYNNEI in the germline V gene. The V end lost 5 bases, the J end lost 4 bases, and 11 bases lay between the germline ends. The CDR3 has 13 residues. The CDR3 nucleotides are TGTGCCAGCAGTTACAGGGTGGGCACTGAAGCTTTCTTT. Amino acid sequence: CASSYRVGTEAFF.

This sequence joins TRBV5-1 and TRBJ1-4, with 7 bases identical to TRBD1. Per germline, CDR1 SGHRS and CDR2 YFSETQ. The CDR3 covers 16 residues. After removal of 4 bases from V and 8 bases from J, the junction contained 14 bases not matched to a gene. The CDR3 nucleotides read TGCGCCAGCAGCAACCGACAGGGCCCAAGGAAGGAAAAACTGTTTTTT. Its protein product is CASSNRQGPRKEKLFF. The variable domain in full, completed from reference TRBV5-1 and TRBJ1-4, reads KAGVTQTPRYLIKTRGQQVTLSCSPISGHRSVSWYQQTPGQGLQFLFEYFSETQRNKGNFPGRFSGRQFSNSRSEMNVSTLELGDSALYLCASSNRQGPRKEKLFFGSGTQLSVL.

CDR3 DNA sequence: TGCGCCAGCAGCCAAGATCGGGGAGTAGGAGAGACCCAGTACTTC. Its protein is CASSQDRGVGETQYF. This chain links TRBV4-1 with TRBJ2-5; possible D gene TRBD2, 5 bases. V was pared by 0 bases and J by 4 bases, with 12 bases between. CDR1 is MGHRA, CDR2 YSYEKL, per germline. The length of the CDR3 is 15 residues.

This chain uses TRBV6-5 with TRBJ1-3, with TRBD1 matching 8 bases. J lost 8 bases, V lost 11 bases, and 8 bases had no gene match. The germline CDR1 and CDR2 sequences are MNHEY and SVGAGI. There are 12 residues in the CDR3. This chain's CDR3 is CAFGQGYDTIYF. CDR3 sequence (DNA): TGTGCCTTCGGACAGGGATACGACACCATATATTTT.

The gene calls are TRBV20-1 and TRBJ1-5; 12 bases are a match to TRBD1. CDR3 length equals 17 residues. V shed 3 bases, J shed 1 base, and the junction held 7 bases outside the gene matches. In germline, CDR1 is DFQATT, CDR2 SNEGSKA (reference sequence). For the CDR3, the DNA is TGCAGTGCTAGTGGGACAGGGGGCCGGGTGAGCAATCAGCCCCAGCATTTT. Translated, it gives CSASGTGGRVSNQPQHF.

In its sample, this clone was seen a few times. This chain links TRBV5-5 with TRBJ1-6; D not resolved. V lost 0 bases to trimming and J lost 0 bases, with 19 bases between them. CDR3 length equals 20 residues. Germline CDR1 reads SGHKS; CDR2 reads YYEKEE (reference sequence). The CDR3 protein is CASSLEVRPKTSSYNSPLHF. The CDR3 bases are TGTGCCAGCAGCTTGGAGGTCAGGCCCAAAACGAGCTCCTATAATTCACCCCTCCACTTT. The full variable domain, in which reference TRBV5-5 and TRBJ1-6 provide the parts outside the CDR3, is DAGVTQSPTHLIKTRGQQVTLRCSPISGHKSVSWYQQVLGQGPQFIFQYYEKEERGRGNFPDRFSARQFPNYSSELNVNALLLGDSALYLCASSLEVRPKTSSYNSPLHFGNGTRLTVT.

The rearrangement uses TRBV11-3 and TRBJ2-1; 7 bases line up with TRBD1. The CDR3 totals 16 residues. Trimming removed 2 bases from V and 0 bases from J; junction bases left unmatched: 4. Germline values: CDR1 SGHNT, CDR2 YENEEA. The CDR3 region is CASSLQGQSSYNEQFF. CDR3 sequence (DNA): TGTGCCAGCAGCTTACAGGGACAGAGCTCCTACAATGAGCAGTTCTTC.

This clone has just one count. The chain recombines TRBV18 with TRBJ2-2; tentatively, D is TRBD1 (6 bases). CDR3 size: 15 residues. V lost 2 bases and J 1 base, leaving 8 bases between the germline ends. Germline-derived CDR1 and CDR2 are KGHSH and LQKENI. The CDR3 DNA follows: TGTGCCAGCTCACCAGGGACAATGAACACCGGGGAGCTGTTTTTT. It translates to CASSPGTMNTGELFF.

The chain carries TRBV13 and TRBJ2-5, with D tentatively TRBD1 (7 bases). Deletions cut 6 bases from V and 5 bases from J, with 19 bases between. The CDR3 is 15 residues long. Germline lookup yields CDR1 PRHDT and CDR2 FYEKMQ (reference sequence). In DNA, the CDR3 is TGTGCCAGCAGGTTCTTGGAGGGGGCTGGGGAGACCCAGTACTTC. The encoded protein is CASRFLEGAGETQYF.

The chain couples TRBV5-6 to TRBJ1-2, with D perhaps matching TRBD1 (5 bases). Trimming took off 7 bases at V and 5 bases at J, with 15 bases between the two ends. CDR1 is SGHDT, CDR2 YYEEEE, per germline. There are 13 residues in the CDR3. The CDR3 region is CASFEAGTYGYTF. CDR3 DNA: TGTGCCAGCTTCGAGGCGGGGACGTATGGCTACACCTTC. Based on the CDR3 plus reference TRBV5-6 and TRBJ1-2, the full variable domain is DAGVTQSPTHLIKTRGQQVTLRCSPKSGHDTVSWYQQALGQGPQFIFQYYEEEERQRGNFPDRFSGHQFPNYSSELNVNALLLGDSALYLCASFEAGTYGYTFGSGTRLTVV.

The CDR3 DNA is TGTGCCAGCAGTAAGAGCAGGGACACTGAAGCTTTCTTT. Its protein product is CASSKSRDTEAFF. The gene calls are TRBV27 and TRBJ1-1; weak D call: TRBD1 (5 bases). The CDR3 covers 13 residues. The germline V gene has CDR1 MNHEY and CDR2 SMNVEV (reference sequence). Trimming removed 5 bases at V and 3 bases at J, with 10 bases between.

The rearrangement joins TRBV24-1 to TRBJ1-5; TRBD1 is a possible D gene (6 bases). This CDR3 contains 14 residues. Per the germline V gene, CDR1 is KGHDR and CDR2 is SFDVKD. Trimming left V 6 bases short and J 3 bases short, with 11 bases between. In DNA form, the CDR3 reads TGTGCCACCAGTAGCGGGGGGCACAATCAGCCCCAGCATTTT. Amino acids: CATSSGGHNQPQHF.

This clone was detected once. The genes are TRBV7-8 and TRBJ1-6, with 7 bases lining up with TRBD1. With 4 bases clipped from V and 15 bases from J, the junction kept 6 bases outside the gene matches. Germline V gene lookup returns CDR1 SGHVS and CDR2 FQNEAQ. The CDR3 spans 12 residues. The CDR3 loop reads CASSSWDSHLHF. DNA for the CDR3: TGTGCCAGCAGCTCCTGGGACAGTCACCTCCACTTT. Full variable domain (remainder filled in from reference TRBV7-8 and TRBJ1-6): GAGVSQSPRYKVAKRGQDVALRCDPISGHVSLFWYQQALGQGPEFLTYFQNEAQLDKSGLPSDRFFAERPEGSVSTLKIQRTQQEDSAVYLCASSSWDSHLHFGNGTRLTVT.

This rearrangement joins TRBV18 to TRBJ1-1; D is possibly TRBD1 (5 bases). Germline V CDR1 and CDR2: KGHSH, LQKENI. This CDR3 has 15 residues. The V and J ends lost 3 bases and 0 bases respectively, with 11 bases between them. The CDR3 loop reads CASSPITGVNTEAFF. The CDR3, as DNA: TGTGCCAGCTCACCGATAACGGGGGTGAACACTGAAGCTTTCTTT.